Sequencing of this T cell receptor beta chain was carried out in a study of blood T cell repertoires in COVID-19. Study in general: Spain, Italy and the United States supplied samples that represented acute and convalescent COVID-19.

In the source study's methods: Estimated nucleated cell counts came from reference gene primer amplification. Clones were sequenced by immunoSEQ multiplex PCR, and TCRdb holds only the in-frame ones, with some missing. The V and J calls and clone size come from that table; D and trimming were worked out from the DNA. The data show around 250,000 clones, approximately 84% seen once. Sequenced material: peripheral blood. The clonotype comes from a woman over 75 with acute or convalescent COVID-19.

In DNA form, the CDR3 reads TGCGCCAGCAGCGGACAGACTAGCACAGATACGCAGTATTTT. This gives the protein CASSGQTSTDTQYF. This chain uses TRBV5-1 with TRBJ2-3; maybe TRBD1 (6 bases). The CDR3 covers 14 residues. The V and J ends lost 4 bases and 0 bases respectively, with 9 bases between them. Germline V lookup: CDR1 SGHRS, CDR2 YFSETQ.